These 26 T cell receptor beta chains share one sample of origin, sequenced in a study of post-analysis software for immune sequencing data. General study results and limits: TRBV segments more frequent in patients than in controls numbered five and included TRBV5-6, TRBV5-1 and TRBV20-1.

Unique molecular identifiers were carried by the TCR beta cDNA libraries. TCRdb processed the PCR reads anew with MiXCR; each CDR3 protein has one entry. This table holds about 770,000 distinct CDR3 sequences, about 45% found once. For these TCRs, the target antigens are not known. Sequences were obtained from blood. The receptors derive from a girl aged 10 to 17 with multiple sclerosis.

On this clonotype itself: An end of the junction differs from the germline gene, which may be a read error. V gene TRBV7-7 combines with J gene TRBJ2-1; 9 nucleotides line up with TRBD2. Germline V gene data show CDR1 as SSHAT and CDR2 as FNYEAQ (reference sequence). CDR3 size: 15 residues. CDR3 sequence reads: CASSRLLAGYNEQFF. CDR3 coding DNA: TGTGCTAGCAGCAGACTTCTAGCGGGGTACAATGAACAGTTCTTC.

The chain uses TRBV7-2 and TRBJ2-5, with TRBD2 matching 14 bases. Trimming cost V 3 bases and J 10 bases; bases outside gene matches: 4. Germline V gene lookup returns CDR1 SGHTA and CDR2 FQGNSA. CDR3 length: 14 amino acids. The CDR3 loop reads CASSFGGTSGSQYF. The DNA for the CDR3 is TGTGCCAGCAGCTTTGGGGGGACTAGCGGGAGCCAGTACTTC. Variable domain in full (rest from reference TRBV7-2 and TRBJ2-5): GAGVSQSPSNKVTEKGKDVELRCDPISGHTALYWYRQSLGQGLEFLIYFQGNSAPDKSGLPSDRFSAERTGGSVSTLTIQRTQQEDSAVYLCASSFGGTSGSQYFGPGTRLLVL.

The chain combines TRBV6-2 or TRBV6-3 with TRBJ2-5; D unresolved. Germline CDR1 MNHEY, CDR2 SVGEGT. CDR3 length: 15 amino acids. The ends were cut back, 5 bases at V and 2 bases at J, with 15 bases in the middle. The CDR3 sequence: CASSTRVTLQETQYF. CDR3 sequence (DNA): TGTGCCAGCAGTACACGGGTAACTCTTCAAGAGACCCAGTACTTC.

This clonotype was observed a handful of times. This rearrangement joins TRBV7-2 to TRBJ2-3; TRBD1 agrees at 10 bases. The CDR3 length is 16 residues. CDR1 is SGHTA, CDR2 FQGNSA, per germline. Unmatched junction bases numbered 8, after V lost 5 bases and J lost 3 bases. DNA of the CDR3: TGTGCCAGCAGCGGACAGACAGGGGGCTCAACAGATACGCAGTATTTT. It is translated as CASSGQTGGSTDTQYF. Complete variable domain (other parts from reference TRBV7-2 and TRBJ2-3): GAGVSQSPSNKVTEKGKDVELRCDPISGHTALYWYRQSLGQGLEFLIYFQGNSAPDKSGLPSDRFSAERTGGSVSTLTIQRTQQEDSAVYLCASSGQTGGSTDTQYFGPGTRLTVL.

The chain joins TRBV27 to TRBJ2-3; TRBD1 matches 10 bases. Trimming removed 3 bases from V and 5 bases from J; junction bases left unmatched: 5. Germline-derived CDR1 and CDR2 are MNHEY and SMNVEV (reference sequence). There are 15 residues in the CDR3. In DNA, the CDR3 is TGTGCCAGCAGTTTCCGGGACAGGGGTCAAGATACGCAGTATTTT. The encoded protein is CASSFRDRGQDTQYF.

The chain is built from TRBV7-2 and TRBJ2-1; D is perhaps TRBD1 (5 bases). Per germline, CDR1 SGHTA and CDR2 FQGNSA. V shed 9 bases and J shed 2 bases, with 17 bases lying between them. The CDR3 consists of 15 residues. CDR3 sequence: CASKWGSLPYNEQFF. The CDR3 nucleotides read TGTGCCAGTAAGTGGGGCTCCCTCCCCTACAATGAGCAGTTCTTC. The complete variable domain, with remaining parts taken from reference TRBV7-2 and TRBJ2-1, reads GAGVSQSPSNKVTEKGKDVELRCDPISGHTALYWYRQSLGQGLEFLIYFQGNSAPDKSGLPSDRFSAERTGGSVSTLTIQRTQQEDSAVYLCASKWGSLPYNEQFFGPGTRLTVL.

In its sample, this clonotype was seen many times. The chain couples TRBV7-9 to TRBJ2-7; 9 bases line up with TRBD1. V was clipped by 3 bases and J by 4 bases; unmatched bases: 7. Germline values: CDR1 SEHNR, CDR2 FQNEAQ (reference sequence). This CDR3 is built from 15 residues. CDR3 in DNA: TGTGCCAGCAGCTTGGGACAGGGAACGTCTTACGAGCAGTACTTC. Its translation: CASSLGQGTSYEQYF.

A few counts support this clonotype. The gene calls are TRBV7-6 and TRBJ2-3; possible D gene TRBD2, 5 bases. V was cut by 1 base and J by 0 bases, with 8 bases left in between. The CDR3 consists of 15 residues. Germline values: CDR1 SGHVS, CDR2 FNYEAQ. This CDR3 is CASSLVGASTDTQYF. The CDR3 coding sequence is TGTGCCAGCAGCTTAGTGGGAGCTAGCACAGATACGCAGTATTTT. Full variable domain (rest looked up from reference TRBV7-6 and TRBJ2-3): GAGVSQSPRYKVTKRGQDVALRCDPISGHVSLYWYRQALGQGPEFLTYFNYEAQQDKSGLPNDRFSAERPEGSISTLTIQRTEQRDSAMYRCASSLVGASTDTQYFGPGTRLTVL.

The V and J genes are TRBV30 and TRBJ2-1; 10 bases map to TRBD2. V lost 3 bases, J lost 10 bases, and 6 bases stayed unmatched. The CDR3 has 13 residues. Germline CDR1 GTSNPN, CDR2 SVGIG (reference sequence). CDR3 bases: TGTGCCTGGAGCGAACTAGCGGGAAGCGAGCAGTTCTTC. It yields the protein CAWSELAGSEQFF.

This clonotype was observed a handful of times. CDR3 loop: CASSFIGRASETQYF. CDR3 in DNA: TGTGCCAGCAGTTTTATCGGGAGGGCCTCAGAGACCCAGTACTTC. This chain uses TRBV12-3 or TRBV12-4 with TRBJ2-5, with TRBD2 matching 8 bases. The CDR3 covers 15 residues. After removal of 3 bases from V and 4 bases from J, the junction contained 7 bases not matched to a gene.

This clonotype was seen a handful of times. The chain joins TRBV5-1 to TRBJ1-5; D unclear. Germline CDR1 is SGHRS and CDR2 is YFSETQ. The CDR3 is 17 amino acids. The germline V and J ends were trimmed by 0 bases and 0 bases, with 13 bases remaining between them. CDR3 sequence: CASSLVMPNYSNQPQHF. The DNA of the CDR3 is TGCGCCAGCAGCTTGGTAATGCCCAATTATAGCAATCAGCCCCAGCATTTT.

This clonotype has just a few counts. The rearrangement uses TRBV12-3 or TRBV12-4 and TRBJ2-1, with TRBD2 as a possible D gene (6 bases). There are 13 residues in the CDR3. Trimming removed 7 bases at V and 0 bases at J, with 7 bases between. The CDR3 bases are TGTGCCAGCAACGGGAGCTCCTACAATGAGCAGTTCTTC. Its protein is CASNGSSYNEQFF.

This clonotype was recorded a few times. This chain connects TRBV3-1 to TRBJ1-6, with 9 bases matching TRBD1. The J segment lost 10 bases and the V segment lost 4 bases, leaving 5 bases of the junction unmatched. The CDR3 runs to 14 residues. Germline V gene sequence: CDR1 LGHDT, CDR2 YNNKEL (reference sequence). CDR3 bases: TGTGCCAGCAGCCGACGGGACAGGGACTCACCCCTCCACTTT. Translating gives CASSRRDRDSPLHF.

The genes are TRBV7-9 and TRBJ1-1, with unresolved D. The CDR3 is 13 residues long. Per the germline V gene, CDR1 is SEHNR and CDR2 is FQNEAQ (reference sequence). V was cut by 7 bases and J by 1 base, with 10 bases left in between. The CDR3 loop is CASIRAGNTEAFF. In nucleotides, the CDR3 is TGTGCCAGCATACGGGCAGGGAACACTGAAGCTTTCTTT. The variable domain in full, with the rest retrieved from reference TRBV7-9 and TRBJ1-1, is DTGVSQNPRHKITKRGQNVTFRCDPISEHNRLYWYRQTLGQGPEFLTYFQNEAQLEKSRLLSDRFSAERPKGSFSTLEIQRTEQGDSAMYLCASIRAGNTEAFFGQGTRLTVV.

The rearrangement uses TRBV20-1 and TRBJ1-5; no definite D call. Germline V lookup: CDR1 DFQATT, CDR2 SNEGSKA (reference sequence). V lost 6 bases to trimming and J lost 3 bases, with 15 bases between them. The CDR3 is 14 amino acids. In DNA form, the CDR3 reads TGCAGTGCGCCCGGGGTGGGGAACAATCAGCCCCAGCATTTT. Amino acid sequence: CSAPGVGNNQPQHF.

The chain combines TRBV12-3 or TRBV12-4 with TRBJ1-4; possibly TRBD1 for D (5 bases). The CDR3 runs to 15 residues. The V gene lost 6 bases and the J gene lost 0 bases, with 11 bases spanning the gap. The CDR3 spells CASRPTGSTNEKLFF. The DNA for the CDR3 is TGTGCCAGCAGACCTACAGGTTCAACTAATGAAAAACTGTTTTTT.

The chain recombines TRBV29-1 with TRBJ2-7; D possibly uses TRBD1 or TRBD2 (6 bases each). Germline V CDR1 and CDR2: SQVTM, ANQGSEA. Trimming removed 5 bases at V and 2 bases at J, with 22 bases between. The CDR3 covers 16 residues. The CDR3 DNA sequence: TGCAGCGTTCGGGGCCTAGGAGGGGGGACACCCTACGAGCAGTACTTC. This sequence encodes CSVRGLGGGTPYEQYF.

This clonotype was observed a handful of times. J is TRBJ2-5 and V is TRBV5-1; D tentatively reads TRBD1 or TRBD2 (6 bases each). The V end lost 0 bases, the J end lost 5 bases, and 14 bases lay between the germline ends. This CDR3 is 15 amino acids long. Germline CDR1 and CDR2: SGHRS and YFSETQ. The CDR3 loop is CASSLGGGGRETQYF. In nucleotides, the CDR3 is TGCGCCAGCAGCTTGGGAGGAGGGGGACGCGAGACCCAGTACTTC.

This clonotype was found a few times. The junction differs from germline at one of its ends, possibly a read error. J is TRBJ2-1 and V is TRBV11-1; 9 bases line up with TRBD2. The CDR3 has 16 amino acids. Germline V gene sequence: CDR1 SGHAT, CDR2 FQDESV (reference sequence). The CDR3 is CAGSPGVAGVGNEQFF. In nucleotides, the CDR3 is TGTGCCGGCAGCCCGGGGGTAGCGGGAGTCGGAAATGAGCAGTTCTTC.

The chain carries TRBV9 and TRBJ2-3; no clear D gene. With 0 bases removed from V and 6 bases from J, the gap between germline ends came to 11 bases. This CDR3 is built from 14 residues. The germline CDR1 and CDR2 sequences are SGDLS and YYNGEE. The CDR3 DNA reads TGTGCCAGCAGCGTAGACGGTGCGATGGATACGCAGTATTTT. Its translation: CASSVDGAMDTQYF.

This clonotype was counted a few times. V is TRBV27 and J is TRBJ2-7; 10 positions match TRBD1. Germline trimming cut 6 bases from V and 6 bases from J; bases unmatched to any gene: 5. The CDR3 is 13 amino acids. CDR1 is MNHEY, CDR2 SMNVEV, per germline (reference sequence). DNA of the CDR3: TGTGCCAGCAGGCGGACAGGGGGTATCGAGCAGTACTTC. Its protein is CASRRTGGIEQYF.

A few counts support this clonotype. This chain uses TRBV7-9 with TRBJ2-7; D might be TRBD1 (6 bases). The V gene's germline CDR1 is SEHNR and CDR2 FQNEAQ (reference sequence). V lost 8 bases and J 0 bases, leaving 23 bases between the germline ends. The CDR3 length is 17 residues. The CDR3 DNA reads as TGTGCCAGCCCACCCGACACGTCCCGGGACACCTCCTACGAGCAGTACTTC. This sequence encodes CASPPDTSRDTSYEQYF.

The count of this clonotype is one. J is TRBJ2-1 and V is TRBV11-1; D perhaps matches TRBD2 (6 bases). CDR1 is SGHAT and CDR2 is FQDESV in the germline V gene (reference sequence). Trimming removed 1 base at V and 3 bases at J, with 16 bases between. The CDR3 has 17 amino acids. CDR3 sequence: CASSLVGPSGRYNEQFF. The CDR3, as DNA: TGTGCCAGCAGCTTAGTGGGGCCGAGCGGGCGCTACAATGAGCAGTTCTTC.

The chain recombines TRBV18 with TRBJ1-1; D remains unclear. This CDR3 has 12 amino acids. From germline, CDR1 is KGHSH and CDR2 LQKENI. V lost 1 base to trimming and J lost 4 bases, with 4 bases between them. The CDR3 reads CASSPRATEAFF. The CDR3 DNA is TGTGCCAGCTCACCACGGGCCACTGAAGCTTTCTTT.

The chain has TRBV27 and TRBJ2-1, with a possible D match to TRBD1 (5 bases). Germline lookup yields CDR1 MNHEY and CDR2 SMNVEV (reference sequence). The CDR3 is made up of 14 amino acids. Deletions cut 3 bases from V and 8 bases from J, with 14 bases between. CDR3 sequence: CASSLSLRGYEQFF. The CDR3 DNA follows: TGTGCCAGCAGTTTGTCCCTTAGGGGTTATGAGCAGTTCTTC.

Notes on this clonotype: A much larger clonotype is one base distant, so this may be a read error. The chain employs TRBV5-1 and TRBJ2-3; perhaps D is TRBD1 or TRBD2 (6 bases each). Trimming took 0 bases from V and 5 from J, leaving 13 bases between them. This CDR3 contains 15 residues. CDR1 is SGHRS, CDR2 YFSETQ, per germline. The CDR3 is CASSLDGKGGDTQYF. The CDR3 coding sequence is TGCGCCAGCAGCTTGGACGGCAAGGGGGGAGATACGCAGTATTTT.